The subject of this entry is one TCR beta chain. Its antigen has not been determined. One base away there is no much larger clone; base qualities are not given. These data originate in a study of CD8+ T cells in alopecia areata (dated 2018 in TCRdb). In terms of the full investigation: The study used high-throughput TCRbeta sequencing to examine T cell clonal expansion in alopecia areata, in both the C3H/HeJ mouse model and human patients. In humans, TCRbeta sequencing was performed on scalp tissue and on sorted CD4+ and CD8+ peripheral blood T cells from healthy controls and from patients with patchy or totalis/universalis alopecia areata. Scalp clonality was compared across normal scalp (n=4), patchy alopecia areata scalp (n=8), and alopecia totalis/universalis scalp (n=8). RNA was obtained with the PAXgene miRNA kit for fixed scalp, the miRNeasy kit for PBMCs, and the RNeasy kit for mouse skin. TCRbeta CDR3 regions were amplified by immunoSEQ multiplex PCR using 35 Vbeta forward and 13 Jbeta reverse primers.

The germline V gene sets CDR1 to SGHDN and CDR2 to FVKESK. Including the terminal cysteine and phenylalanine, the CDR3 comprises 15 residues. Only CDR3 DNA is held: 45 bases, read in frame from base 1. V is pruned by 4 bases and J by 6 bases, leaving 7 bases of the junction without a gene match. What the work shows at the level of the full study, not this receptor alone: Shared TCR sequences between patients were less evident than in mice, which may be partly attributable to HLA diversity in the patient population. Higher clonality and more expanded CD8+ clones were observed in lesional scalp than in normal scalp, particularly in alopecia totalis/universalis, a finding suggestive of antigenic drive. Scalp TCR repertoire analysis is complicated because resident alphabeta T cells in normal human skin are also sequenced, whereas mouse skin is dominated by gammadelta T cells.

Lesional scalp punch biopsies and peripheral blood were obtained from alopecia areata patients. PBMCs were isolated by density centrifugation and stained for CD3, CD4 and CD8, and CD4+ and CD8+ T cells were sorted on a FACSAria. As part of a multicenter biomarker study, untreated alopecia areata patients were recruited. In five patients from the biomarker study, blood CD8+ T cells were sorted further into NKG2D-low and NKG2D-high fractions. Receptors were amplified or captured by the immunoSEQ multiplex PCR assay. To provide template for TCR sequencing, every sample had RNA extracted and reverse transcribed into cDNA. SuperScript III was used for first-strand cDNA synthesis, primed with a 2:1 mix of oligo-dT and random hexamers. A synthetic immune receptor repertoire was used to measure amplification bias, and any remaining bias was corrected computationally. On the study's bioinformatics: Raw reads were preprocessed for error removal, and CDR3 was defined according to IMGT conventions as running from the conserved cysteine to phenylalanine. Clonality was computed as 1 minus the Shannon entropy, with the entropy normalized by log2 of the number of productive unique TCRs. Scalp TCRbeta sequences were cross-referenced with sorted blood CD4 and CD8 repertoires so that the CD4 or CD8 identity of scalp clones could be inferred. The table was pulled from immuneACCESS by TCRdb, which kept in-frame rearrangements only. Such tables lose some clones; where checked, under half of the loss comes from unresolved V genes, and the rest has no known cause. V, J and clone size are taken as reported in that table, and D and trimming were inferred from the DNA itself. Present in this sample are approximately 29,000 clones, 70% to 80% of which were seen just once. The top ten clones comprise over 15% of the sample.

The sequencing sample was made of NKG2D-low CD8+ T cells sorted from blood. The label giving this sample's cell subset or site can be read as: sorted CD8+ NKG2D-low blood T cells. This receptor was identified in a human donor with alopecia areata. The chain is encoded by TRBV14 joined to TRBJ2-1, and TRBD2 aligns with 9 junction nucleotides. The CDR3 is CASSPIAGGFNEQFF. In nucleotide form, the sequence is TGTGCCAGCAGCCCCATCGCGGGGGGGTTCAATGAGCAGTTCTTC. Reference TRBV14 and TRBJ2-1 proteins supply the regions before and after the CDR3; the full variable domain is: EAGVTQFPSHSVIEKGQTVTLRCDPISGHDNLYWYRRVMGKEIKFLLHFVKESKQDESGMPNNRFLAERTGGTYSTLKVQPAELEDSGVYFCASSPIAGGFNEQFFGPGTRLTVL.